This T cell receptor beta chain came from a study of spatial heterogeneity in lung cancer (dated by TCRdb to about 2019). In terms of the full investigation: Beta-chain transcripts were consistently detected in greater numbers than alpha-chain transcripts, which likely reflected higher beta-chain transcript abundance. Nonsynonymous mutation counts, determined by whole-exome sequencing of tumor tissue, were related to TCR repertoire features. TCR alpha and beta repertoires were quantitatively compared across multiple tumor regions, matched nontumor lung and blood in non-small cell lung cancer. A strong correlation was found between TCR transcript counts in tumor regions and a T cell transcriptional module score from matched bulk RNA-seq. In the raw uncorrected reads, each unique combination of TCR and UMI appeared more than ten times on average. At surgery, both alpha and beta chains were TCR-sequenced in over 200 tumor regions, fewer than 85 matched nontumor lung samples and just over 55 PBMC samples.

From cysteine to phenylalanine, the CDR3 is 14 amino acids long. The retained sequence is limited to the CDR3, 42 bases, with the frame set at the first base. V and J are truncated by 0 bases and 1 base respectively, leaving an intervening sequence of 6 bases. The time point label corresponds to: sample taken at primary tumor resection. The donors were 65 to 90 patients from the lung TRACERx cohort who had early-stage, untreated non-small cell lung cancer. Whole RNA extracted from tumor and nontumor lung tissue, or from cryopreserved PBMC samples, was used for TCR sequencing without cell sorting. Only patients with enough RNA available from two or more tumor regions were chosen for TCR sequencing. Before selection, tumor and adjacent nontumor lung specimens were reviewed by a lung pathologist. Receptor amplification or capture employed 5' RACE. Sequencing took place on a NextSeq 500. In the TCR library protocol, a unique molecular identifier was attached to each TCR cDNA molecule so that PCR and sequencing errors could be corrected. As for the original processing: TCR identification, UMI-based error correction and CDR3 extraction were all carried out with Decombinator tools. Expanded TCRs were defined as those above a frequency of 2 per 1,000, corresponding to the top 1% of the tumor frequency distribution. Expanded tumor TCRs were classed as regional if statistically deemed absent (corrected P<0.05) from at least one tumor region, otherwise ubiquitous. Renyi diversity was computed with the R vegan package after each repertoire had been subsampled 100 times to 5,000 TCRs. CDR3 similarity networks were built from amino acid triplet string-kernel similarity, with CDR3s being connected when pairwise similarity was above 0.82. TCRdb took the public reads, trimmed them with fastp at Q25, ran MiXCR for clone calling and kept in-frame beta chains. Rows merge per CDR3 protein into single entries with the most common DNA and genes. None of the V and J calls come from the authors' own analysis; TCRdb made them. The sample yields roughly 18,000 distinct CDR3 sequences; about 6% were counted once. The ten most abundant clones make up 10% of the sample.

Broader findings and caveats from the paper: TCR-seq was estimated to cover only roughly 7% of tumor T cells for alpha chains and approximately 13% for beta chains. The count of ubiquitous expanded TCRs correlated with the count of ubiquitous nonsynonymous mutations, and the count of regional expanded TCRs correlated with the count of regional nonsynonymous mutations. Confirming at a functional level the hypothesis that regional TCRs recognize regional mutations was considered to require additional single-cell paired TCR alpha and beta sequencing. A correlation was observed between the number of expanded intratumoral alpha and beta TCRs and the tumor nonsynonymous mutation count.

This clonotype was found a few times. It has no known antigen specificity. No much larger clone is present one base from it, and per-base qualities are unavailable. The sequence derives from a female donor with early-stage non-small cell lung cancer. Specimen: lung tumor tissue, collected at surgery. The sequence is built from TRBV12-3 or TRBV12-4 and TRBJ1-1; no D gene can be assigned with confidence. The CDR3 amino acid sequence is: CASSLALENTEAFF. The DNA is TGTGCCAGCAGTTTAGCGCTAGAGAACACTGAAGCTTTCTTT.